This TCR beta chain stems from a study of blood T cell repertoires in COVID-19. This clone showed up just once. Using immunoSEQ multiplex PCR, the repertoire was profiled, and TCRdb retains in-frame clones only, with some absent. The top ten hold about 22% of the sample, which has about 190,000 clones, around 83% seen once. The receptor was derived from a woman between 35 and 50 years old in a cohort exposed to, infected with or recovered from COVID-19 (not recorded which). Material for sequencing was PBMCs or T cells enriched from blood (not recorded which).

The CDR3 DNA sequence: TGTGCCAGCAGTTACTCTCGCGGGAGGGCCGAGACAGATACGCAGTATTTT. It is translated as CASSYSRGRAETDTQYF. This chain joins TRBV6-2 or TRBV6-3 and TRBJ2-3, with TRBD2 identical over 9 bases. The germline CDR1 and CDR2 sequences are MNHEY and SVGEGT. The V segment lost 0 bases and the J segment 3 bases; nucleotides outside the gene matches: 7. The CDR3 covers 17 residues.